What follows are 26 T cell receptor beta chains derived from one specimen sequenced in a study of blood T cell repertoires in COVID-19. Only in-frame clones appear in the TCRdb table, and some are missing; sequencing was by immunoSEQ multiplex PCR. In the table there are 110,000 or so clones, roughly 80% of which are singletons. The sequenced sample consisted of peripheral blood. These receptors were collected from a man aged 50-59 years with acute or convalescent COVID-19.

The gene calls are TRBV5-4 and TRBJ2-7, with D possibly TRBD2 on 7 matching bases. Looked up from germline, CDR1 is SGHNT and CDR2 is YYREEE (reference sequence). The V end lost 4 bases, the J end lost 3 bases, and 17 bases lay between the germline ends. The CDR3 is 15 residues long. This CDR3 is CASSPFGGAIYEQYF. The CDR3 DNA reads TGTGCCAGCAGCCCCTTTGGGGGGGCAATCTACGAGCAGTACTTC.

The chain combines TRBV29-1 with TRBJ1-2, with a tentative D call TRBD1 (5 bases). CDR3 length equals 14 residues. V lost 4 bases, J lost 2 bases, and 14 bases lay in between. CDR1 SQVTM and CDR2 ANQGSEA come from the germline V gene. The CDR3 region has the DNA TGCAGCGTTGGTAGTTCAACAGGAAACTATGGCTACACCTTC. Amino acid sequence: CSVGSSTGNYGYTF.

The chain uses TRBV7-9 and TRBJ1-3, with TRBD1 matching 10 bases. The V gene end was trimmed by 4 bases and the J gene end by 0 bases; junction bases not matched to a gene: 0. The CDR3 is 15 residues long. Germline CDR1 reads SEHNR; CDR2 reads FQNEAQ (reference sequence). The CDR3 DNA is TGTGCCAGCAGCTGGACAGGGGGCTCTGGAAACACCATATATTTT. This codes for CASSWTGGSGNTIYF.

This clone was recorded only once. The chain couples TRBV5-5 to TRBJ2-3; 9 bases are shared with TRBD2. The ends lost 0 bases at V and 5 bases at J; junction bases unmatched: 10. Per the germline V gene, CDR1 is SGHKS and CDR2 is YYEKEE (reference sequence). This CDR3 spans 17 amino acids. CDR3 sequence (DNA): TGTGCCAGCAGCTTGGTGCCAGCGGGGGGTCCCCTAGATACGCAGTATTTT. Translation gives CASSLVPAGGPLDTQYF.

The chain combines TRBV5-1 with TRBJ2-2, with D hard to call. Deletions cut 0 bases from V and 2 bases from J, with 8 bases between. This CDR3 is 15 amino acids long. CDR1 and CDR2 (germline): SGHRS, YFSETQ. The CDR3 reads CASSLATDNTGELFF. Here the CDR3 DNA reads TGCGCCAGCAGCTTGGCTACAGATAACACCGGGGAGCTGTTTTTT.

The gene calls are TRBV24-1 and TRBJ2-3, with D maybe TRBD2 (6 bases). Germline CDR1 is KGHDR and CDR2 is SFDVKD. V was cut by 3 bases and J by 3 bases, with 9 bases left in between. This CDR3 has 14 amino acids. The chain's CDR3 is CATSDPTRTDTQYF. CDR3 coding DNA: TGTGCCACCAGTGATCCGACTAGGACAGATACGCAGTATTTT.

Here the CDR3 DNA reads TGTGCCAGCAAGCACCCTGAGAACACTGAAGCTTTCTTT. Encoded protein: CASKHPENTEAFF. This chain joins TRBV6-5 and TRBJ1-1; D gene ambiguous. CDR3 length: 13 residues. Germline V gene sequence: CDR1 MNHEY, CDR2 SVGAGI. Trimming removed 7 bases from V and 1 base from J, with 10 bases in between.

CDR3 sequence: CASSYSLRLATGEQFF. Here the CDR3 DNA reads TGTGCCAGCAGTTACTCTTTACGGCTAGCCACGGGTGAGCAGTTCTTC. This chain joins TRBV6-2 or TRBV6-3 and TRBJ2-1; D might be TRBD2 (5 bases). The germline V gene encodes CDR1 MNHEY and CDR2 SVGEGT. Trimming pared 0 bases from V and 9 bases from J, leaving 18 bases between. CDR3 length: 16 residues.

The chain has TRBV19 and TRBJ1-5, with D possibly TRBD1 on 6 matching bases. The germline CDR1 and CDR2 sequences are LNHDA and SQIVND (reference sequence). The CDR3 consists of 14 residues. V was cut by 8 bases and J by 0 bases, with 11 bases left in between. The CDR3 DNA sequence: TGTGCCAGTCAACAGGGCTATAGCAATCAGCCCCAGCATTTT. Translating it yields CASQQGYSNQPQHF. Full variable domain (missing parts from reference TRBV19 and TRBJ1-5): DGGITQSPKYLFRKEGQNVTLSCEQNLNHDAMYWYRQDPGQGLRLIYYSQIVNDFQKGDIAEGYSVSREKKESFPLTVTSAQKNPTAFYLCASQQGYSNQPQHFGDGTRLSIL.

CDR3 coding DNA: TGTGCCAGCAGTGCACCCGGGACAGGGAATAGCCAGCCCCAGCATTTT. Translating gives CASSAPGTGNSQPQHF. The chain links TRBV25-1 to TRBJ1-5, with 9 bases identical to TRBD1. The length of the CDR3 is 16 residues. Germline V gene sequence: CDR1 MGHDK, CDR2 SYGVNS. V lost 4 bases and J lost 7; bases outside the gene matches: 11. Full variable domain (outside the CDR3, taken from reference TRBV25-1 and TRBJ1-5): EADIYQTPRYLVIGTGKKITLECSQTMGHDKMYWYQQDPGMELHLIHYSYGVNSTEKGDLSSESTVSRIRTEHFPLTLESARPSHTSQYLCASSAPGTGNSQPQHFGDGTRLSIL.

The V gene is TRBV6-5, the J gene TRBJ1-6; D is unresolved. With 0 bases removed from V and 5 bases from J, the gap between germline ends came to 8 bases. Germline CDR1 and CDR2: MNHEY and SVGAGI. This CDR3 comprises 15 residues. The CDR3 nucleotides are TGTGCCAGCAGTTACTCGTGGTCAGATAATTCACCCCTCCACTTT. The encoded protein is CASSYSWSDNSPLHF.

This clone was observed a few times. CDR3: CASSIGQTQNYGYTF. The CDR3 DNA sequence: TGTGCCAGTAGTATTGGCCAGACTCAAAACTATGGCTACACCTTC. This chain links TRBV19 with TRBJ1-2; no clear D. This CDR3 contains 15 residues. The V gene's germline CDR1 is LNHDA and CDR2 SQIVND (reference sequence). The ends were cut back, 3 bases at V and 2 bases at J, with 13 bases in the middle.

This clone was seen just once. This chain links TRBV6-5 with TRBJ1-3, with 9 bases aligning to TRBD1. The CDR3 consists of 14 residues. Germline CDR1 MNHEY, CDR2 SVGAGI. The J segment lost 2 bases and the V segment lost 6 bases, leaving 2 bases of the junction unmatched. As DNA, the CDR3 is TGTGCCAGCAGAAGACAGGGGGCTGGAAACACCATATATTTT. Residues: CASRRQGAGNTIYF.

V gene TRBV3-1 (or the pseudogene TRBV3-2) combines with J gene TRBJ2-4; the D gene is possibly TRBD1 (6 bases). The germline V gene has CDR1 LGHDT and CDR2 YNNKEL (reference sequence). CDR3 length: 16 residues. With 1 base removed from V and 0 bases from J, the gap between germline ends came to 10 bases. CDR3 in amino acids: CASSQGRGLAKNIQYF. The CDR3 nucleotides are TGTGCCAGCAGCCAAGGCAGGGGTCTAGCCAAAAACATTCAGTACTTC.

This chain uses TRBV5-1 with TRBJ2-3; 12 bases agree with TRBD2. The CDR3 sequence is 16 residues long. The germline V gene has CDR1 SGHRS and CDR2 YFSETQ. J was trimmed by 3 bases and V by 4 bases; bases with no gene match: 6. DNA of the CDR3: TGCGCCAGCAGCACGACTAGCGGGGGTGGGACAGATACGCAGTATTTT. It encodes CASSTTSGGGTDTQYF.

The J gene is TRBJ1-1, the V gene TRBV2; TRBD1 matches 9 bases. Germline values: CDR1 SNHLY, CDR2 FYNNEI. The CDR3 length is 15 residues. The J segment lost 5 bases and the V segment lost 4 bases, leaving 8 bases of the junction unmatched. The CDR3 region is CASSALDRGGTEAFF. CDR3 nucleotide sequence: TGTGCCAGCAGTGCCTTGGACAGGGGAGGAACTGAAGCTTTCTTT.

The chain has TRBV30 and TRBJ1-2; D gene unclear. The CDR3 contains 12 residues. The germline V and J ends were trimmed by 0 bases and 5 bases, with 7 bases remaining between them. Germline CDR1 is GTSNPN and CDR2 is SVGIG (reference sequence). The chain's CDR3 is CAWSVRYYGYTF. CDR3 coding DNA: TGTGCCTGGAGTGTACGCTATTATGGCTACACCTTC.

This sequence joins TRBV6-5 and TRBJ2-2, with D perhaps TRBD1 (8 bases). The CDR3 covers 15 residues. Trimming cost V 7 bases and J 4 bases, with 16 bases left between them. Germline CDR1 is MNHEY and CDR2 is SVGAGI. The CDR3 DNA sequence: TGTGCCAGCAAAAAGACAGGGGAGGGCACCGGGGAGCTGTTTTTT. As protein: CASKKTGEGTGELFF.

V and J are TRBV19 and TRBJ1-1; TRBD1 is a possible D gene (6 bases). Per germline, CDR1 LNHDA and CDR2 SQIVND (reference sequence). V gave up 5 bases and J gave up 7 bases, with 14 bases separating them. The CDR3 totals 13 residues. CDR3 coding DNA: TGTGCCAGTAGTGGACAGATCAGGGGTGAAGCTTTCTTT. Translation: CASSGQIRGEAFF.

This chain uses TRBV5-6 with TRBJ1-5; D might be TRBD1 (5 bases). CDR1 and CDR2 from the germline V gene are SGHDT and YYEEEE. The ends were cut back, 4 bases at V and 2 bases at J, with 10 bases in the middle. The CDR3 sequence is 14 residues long. The CDR3 region is CASSPGVGNQPQHF. CDR3 DNA sequence: TGTGCCAGCAGCCCGGGGGTGGGCAATCAGCCCCAGCATTTT. Full variable domain (outside the CDR3, taken from reference TRBV5-6 and TRBJ1-5): DAGVTQSPTHLIKTRGQQVTLRCSPKSGHDTVSWYQQALGQGPQFIFQYYEEEERQRGNFPDRFSGHQFPNYSSELNVNALLLGDSALYLCASSPGVGNQPQHFGDGTRLSIL.

This clone has just one count. This chain connects TRBV7-3 to TRBJ1-6; 8 bases are shared with TRBD1. Germline assignment: CDR1 SGHTA and CDR2 FQGTGA. This CDR3 has 15 amino acids. V was clipped by 5 bases and J by 5 bases; unmatched bases: 5. For the CDR3, the DNA is TGTGCCAGCAGCCTAGGGGGACAGGATAATTCACCCCTCCACTTT. Translation gives CASSLGGQDNSPLHF.

This clone was seen only once. The chain joins TRBV7-8 to TRBJ1-3; D uncertain. This CDR3 comprises 14 residues. CDR1 is SGHVS, CDR2 FQNEAQ, per germline. V shed 2 bases and J shed 4 bases, with 9 bases lying between them. CDR3 sequence (DNA): TGTGCCAGCAGCTTAAGTTTACAGGGAAACACCATATATTTT. Its translation: CASSLSLQGNTIYF. The full variable domain, in which reference TRBV7-8 and TRBJ1-3 provide the parts outside the CDR3, is GAGVSQSPRYKVAKRGQDVALRCDPISGHVSLFWYQQALGQGPEFLTYFQNEAQLDKSGLPSDRFFAERPEGSVSTLKIQRTQQEDSAVYLCASSLSLQGNTIYFGEGSWLTVV.

This chain joins TRBV6-5 and TRBJ2-3; 8 nucleotides line up with TRBD1. This CDR3 is built from 15 residues. Germline trimming cut 0 bases from V and 3 bases from J; bases unmatched to any gene: 2. Per the germline V gene, CDR1 is MNHEY and CDR2 is SVGAGI. Written as DNA, the CDR3 is TGTGCCAGCAGTTACTCGGGACAGGCGACAGATACGCAGTATTTT. Its protein is CASSYSGQATDTQYF.

In its sample, this clone is large (0.1 to 1%). The gene calls are TRBV6-4 and TRBJ2-3; the match to TRBD2 covers 11 bases. Unmatched junction bases numbered 7, after V lost 0 bases and J lost 2 bases. This CDR3 comprises 18 residues. Per the germline V gene, CDR1 is MRHNA and CDR2 is SNTAGT. In DNA, the CDR3 is TGTGCCAGCAGTGACTCCATAGCGGGGGGGCCGGACACAGATACGCAGTATTTT. It is translated as CASSDSIAGGPDTDTQYF.

This clone was detected only a few times. The chain recombines TRBV5-5 with TRBJ1-2; 9 bases are a match to TRBD1. Unmatched junction bases numbered 10, after V lost 4 bases and J lost 3 bases. There are 16 residues in the CDR3. Germline-derived CDR1 and CDR2 are SGHKS and YYEKEE (reference sequence). In DNA form, the CDR3 reads TGTGCCAGCAGCAGGGGACAGGGAGCATCCCACTATGGCTACACCTTC. It codes for CASSRGQGASHYGYTF.

The chain carries TRBV5-6 and TRBJ1-4; 8 bases align to TRBD1. This CDR3 region has 16 residues. Germline V gene data show CDR1 as SGHDT and CDR2 as YYEEEE. With 4 bases clipped from V and 2 bases from J, the junction kept 7 bases outside the gene matches. CDR3 loop: CASSVPGQGTNEKLFF. The CDR3 nucleotides read TGTGCCAGCAGCGTGCCTGGACAGGGCACTAATGAAAAACTGTTTTTT.